One and the same sample provided the 8 T cell receptor beta chains below, sequenced in a study of cytomegalovirus exposure and HLA in healthy donors. 13 Jbeta primers and 60 Vbeta primers were used for the PCR. Sequencing was performed with immunoSEQ multiplex PCR; in TCRdb, only in-frame clones are kept and a portion is missing. The repertoire holds tens of thousands of clones, roughly 80% seen once, with 2.5% to 3% in the top ten. The specimen sequenced was PBMCs. These receptors all stem from a woman in her twenties or thirties in good health and CMV-seronegative.

The chain employs TRBV10-2 and TRBJ1-3, with D unresolved. Germline CDR1 is WSHSY and CDR2 is SAAADI. This CDR3 region has 15 residues. Trimming stripped 2 bases from V and 8 bases from J, with 16 bases between. The chain's CDR3 is CASSEADDIGDTIYF. The CDR3 nucleotides are TGCGCCAGCAGTGAGGCAGACGATATAGGAGACACCATATATTTT.

The chain combines TRBV6-5 with TRBJ2-3, with 10 nucleotides matching TRBD2. Germline V gene data show CDR1 as MNHEY and CDR2 as SVGAGI. The CDR3 is 15 amino acids. Trimming cost V 5 bases and J 3 bases; bases outside gene matches: 5. CDR3 nucleotides: TGTGCCAGCAGTCCAGGACTAGCGGAGACAGATACGCAGTATTTT. Amino acids: CASSPGLAETDTQYF.

This clone was seen only once. The chain uses TRBV11-3 and TRBJ1-1; D is perhaps TRBD1 (5 bases). CDR1 and CDR2 from the germline V gene are SGHNT and YENEEA. The V and J ends lost 0 bases and 9 bases respectively, with 14 bases between them. This CDR3 contains 14 residues. This chain's CDR3 is CASSLDGREGQAFF. CDR3 DNA: TGTGCCAGCAGCTTAGACGGACGGGAGGGGCAAGCTTTCTTT.

This sequence joins TRBV7-9 and TRBJ2-5; 8 bases fit TRBD1. The assigned J gene may be wrong: the sequence end matches TRBJ2-7 better. The CDR3 has 14 residues. Germline V gene data show CDR1 as SEHNR and CDR2 as FQNEAQ (reference sequence). CDR3 amino acids: CASSFRQGIYEQYF. CDR3 sequence (DNA): TGTGCCAGCAGCTTCCGACAGGGGATCTACGAGCAGTACTTC.

This chain joins TRBV2 and TRBJ1-6; D remains unclear. Germline V gives CDR1 SNHLY, CDR2 FYNNEI. The CDR3 contains 15 residues. The V and J ends lost 5 bases and 7 bases respectively, with 15 bases between them. The CDR3, as DNA: TGTGCCAGCAGTCGAACAGACACTGAGAATTCACCCCTCCACTTT. Its protein product is CASSRTDTENSPLHF.

The rearrangement links TRBV2 to TRBJ1-2, with D possibly TRBD1 on 5 matching bases. V lost 8 bases and J lost 4, with 23 bases in between. There are 16 residues in the CDR3. Germline V gene lookup returns CDR1 SNHLY and CDR2 FYNNEI. CDR3 in amino acids: CASGALMEGAPYGYTF. The CDR3 DNA sequence: TGTGCCAGCGGTGCCCTTATGGAAGGGGCCCCCTATGGCTACACCTTC.

The rearrangement links TRBV19 to TRBJ1-5, with a tentative D call TRBD1 (5 bases). Trimming took off 7 bases at V and 2 bases at J, with 15 bases between the two ends. The CDR3 consists of 15 residues. Germline CDR1 LNHDA, CDR2 SQIVND (reference sequence). The CDR3 reads CASTPQGWGNQPQHF. CDR3 nucleotide sequence: TGTGCCAGTACTCCCCAGGGATGGGGCAATCAGCCCCAGCATTTT.

A single count supports this clone. The chain joins TRBV11-3 to TRBJ2-3; weak D call: TRBD2 (5 bases). With 5 bases removed from V and 0 bases from J, the gap between germline ends came to 15 bases. Germline V gives CDR1 SGHNT, CDR2 YENEEA. This CDR3 has 16 residues. CDR3 bases: TGTGCCAGCAGCCCCCTAGGAGGACTTAGCACAGATACGCAGTATTTT. Translation gives CASSPLGGLSTDTQYF.